The rows below give T cell receptor beta chains drawn from one sample of a study of T cell clonotyping in hematopoietic cell transplantation. TCRdb's table, derived via immunoSEQ multiplex PCR, lists solely in-frame clones and lacks some. The sample records roughly 11,000 clones, 80% to 90% being singletons. Source: PBMCs, taken 100 days after allogeneic stem cell transplant. Source of these receptors: an older female patient who had an allogeneic stem cell transplant from an unrelated donor, so the T cells may come from the graft donor. Some clones in this sample may be carry-over from other donors' samples. Each CDR3 is given without its conserved first and last residue. Each record gives: CDR3 protein, V gene, J gene.

CDR3: ASSQDRYSGNTIY
V: TRBV4-3
J: TRBJ1-3

CDR3: ATSRDGPGQGGEKLF
V: TRBV15
J: TRBJ1-4

CDR3: ASRITGDSGEQF
V: TRBV28
J: TRBJ2-1

CDR3: ASSLGAGAYEQY
V: TRBV7-3
J: TRBJ2-7

CDR3: ASIPDRVDTEAF
V: TRBV19
J: TRBJ1-1

CDR3: ASSLRGLGTEAF
V: TRBV28
J: TRBJ1-1

CDR3: ASSSQGPHLYEQY
V: TRBV27
J: TRBJ2-7

CDR3: AWSVLLGVGNAF
V: TRBV30
J: TRBJ2-1

CDR3: SVEDPVGGRGEQNTEAF
V: TRBV29-1
J: TRBJ1-1

CDR3: ASSGQGTEAF
V: TRBV6-5
J: TRBJ1-1

CDR3: ASSLAGFSYEQY
V: TRBV11-2
J: TRBJ2-7

CDR3: ASSPAPRDTEAF
V: TRBV7-6
J: TRBJ1-1

CDR3: SSPGTSGPDTQY
V: TRBV29-1
J: TRBJ2-3

CDR3: ASGGLTYNEQF
V: TRBV5-4
J: TRBJ2-1

CDR3: ASSKVGGGEAF
V: TRBV14
J: TRBJ1-1

CDR3: ASSLQGASETQY
V: TRBV6-5
J: TRBJ2-5

CDR3: SVEGRGLKDEAF
V: TRBV29-1
J: TRBJ1-1

CDR3: ASSFRGRLPEQY
V: TRBV28
J: TRBJ2-7

CDR3: ASSQDYRLSGELF
V: TRBV4-3
J: TRBJ2-2

CDR3: AIDRGQNTGELF
V: TRBV19
J: TRBJ2-2

CDR3: ASSPHPGTEETQY
V: TRBV11-2
J: TRBJ2-5

CDR3: ASSVGIGNQPQH
V: TRBV9
J: TRBJ1-5

CDR3: ASSYSGRDYEQY
V: TRBV6-5
J: TRBJ2-7

CDR3: ASSLSGTTGSTQH
V: TRBV27
J: TRBJ1-5

CDR3: ASSSPGQFLYEQY
V: TRBV27
J: TRBJ2-7

CDR3: ARGQQETQY
V: TRBV19
J: TRBJ2-5

CDR3: ASSIRGQGYNEQF
V: TRBV19
J: TRBJ2-1

CDR3: ASSGFLRDGYT
V: TRBV18
J: TRBJ1-2

CDR3: ASSLTSGGYNEQF
V: TRBV4-1
J: TRBJ2-1

CDR3: ASSLANGRGNTEAF
V: TRBV5-1
J: TRBJ1-1

CDR3: ASSLASGGRQY
V: TRBV7-3
J: TRBJ2-7